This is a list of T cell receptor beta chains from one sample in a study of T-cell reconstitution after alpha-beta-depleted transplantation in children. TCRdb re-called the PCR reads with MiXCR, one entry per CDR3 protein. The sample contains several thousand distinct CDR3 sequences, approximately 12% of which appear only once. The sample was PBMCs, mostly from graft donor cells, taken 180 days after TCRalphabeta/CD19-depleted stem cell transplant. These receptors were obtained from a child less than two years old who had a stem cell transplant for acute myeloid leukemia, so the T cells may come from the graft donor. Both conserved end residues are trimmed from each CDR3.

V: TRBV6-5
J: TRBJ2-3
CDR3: ASSYSSAGGADTQY

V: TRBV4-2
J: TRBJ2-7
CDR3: ASSQGTSATYEQY

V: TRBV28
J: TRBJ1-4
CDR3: ASSLISGRENEKLF

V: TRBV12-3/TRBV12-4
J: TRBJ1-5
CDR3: ASSFWSSSNQPQH

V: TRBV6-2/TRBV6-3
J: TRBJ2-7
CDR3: ASSWTSGRYEQY

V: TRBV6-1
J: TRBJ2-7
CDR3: ASSNDRARSSYEQY

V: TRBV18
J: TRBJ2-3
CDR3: ASSQTGGRTDTQY

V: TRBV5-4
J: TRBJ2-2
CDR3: ASSLGGAPYTGELF

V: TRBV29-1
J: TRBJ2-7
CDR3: SAALGGVRVY

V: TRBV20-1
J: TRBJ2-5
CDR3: SASAPGRQETQY

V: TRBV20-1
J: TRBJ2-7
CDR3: SATKTGTYEQY

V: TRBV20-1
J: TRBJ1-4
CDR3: SASWRNEKLF

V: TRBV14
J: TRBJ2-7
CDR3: ASGLLYEQY

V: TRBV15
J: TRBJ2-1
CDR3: ATSRGLIGIRAGGLFDEQF

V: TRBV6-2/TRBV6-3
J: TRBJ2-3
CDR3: PSSYGQGAWTDTQY

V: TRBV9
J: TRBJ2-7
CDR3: ASSVEIAGVEQY

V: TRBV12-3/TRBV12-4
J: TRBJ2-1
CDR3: ASSRLGAMDPTGEQF

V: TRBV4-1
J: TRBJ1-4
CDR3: ASSQETGQGNEKLF

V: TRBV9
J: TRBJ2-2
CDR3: ASSGGTGRTGELF

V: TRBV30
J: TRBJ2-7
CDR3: AWGSTGYEQY

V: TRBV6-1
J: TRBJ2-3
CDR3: ASTLKGSNTQY

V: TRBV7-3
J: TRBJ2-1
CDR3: ASSLMAPLGEQF

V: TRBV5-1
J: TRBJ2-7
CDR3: ASNPDTSGYYEQY

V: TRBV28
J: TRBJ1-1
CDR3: ASNKSVWDTEAF

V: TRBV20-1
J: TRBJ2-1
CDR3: SARDGERPYNEQF

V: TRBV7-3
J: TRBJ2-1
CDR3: ASSSIQGLEQF

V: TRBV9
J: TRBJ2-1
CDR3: ASSVGLVGHNEQF

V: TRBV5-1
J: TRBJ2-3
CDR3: ASSIGTSGRLVDTQY

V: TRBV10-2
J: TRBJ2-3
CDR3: ASRPGLAGGPSDTQY

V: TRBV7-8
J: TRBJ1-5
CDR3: ASSWGRAHQPQH

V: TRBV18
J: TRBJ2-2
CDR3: ASSPTPSGPSHSGELF

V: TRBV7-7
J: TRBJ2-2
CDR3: ASSWDVTGELF

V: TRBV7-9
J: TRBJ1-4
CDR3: ASSQRAVVEKLF

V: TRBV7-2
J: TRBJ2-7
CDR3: ASSLGLAGGGRNEQY

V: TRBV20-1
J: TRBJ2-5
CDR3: SAREAGGRETQY

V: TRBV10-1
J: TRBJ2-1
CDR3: ASSERLGFVEQF

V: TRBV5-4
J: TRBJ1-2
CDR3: ASSLAAMGNGYT

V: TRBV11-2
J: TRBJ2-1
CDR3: ASSLEGEPYNEQF

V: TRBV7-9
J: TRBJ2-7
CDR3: ASRLGTSPYEQY

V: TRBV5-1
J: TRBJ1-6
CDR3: ASSCGARLHYNSPLH

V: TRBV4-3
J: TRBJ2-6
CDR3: ASSQDRDRVGSGANVLT

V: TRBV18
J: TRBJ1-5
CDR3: ASSPTGGDQPQH

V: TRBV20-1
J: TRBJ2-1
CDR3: SAREVGGSRGNEQF

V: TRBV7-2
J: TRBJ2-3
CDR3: ASSLGRGGGGTDTQY

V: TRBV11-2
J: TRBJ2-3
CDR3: ASSLGTDTQY

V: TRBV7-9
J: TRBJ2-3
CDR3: ASRRRLAPDTQY

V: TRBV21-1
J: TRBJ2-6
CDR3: ASSKATRGQSSGANVLT

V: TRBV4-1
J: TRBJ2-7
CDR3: ASSPSGGRDHEQY

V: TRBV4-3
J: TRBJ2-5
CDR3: ASSQGLRETQY

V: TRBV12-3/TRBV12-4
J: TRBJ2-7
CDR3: ASSLGVLRGGSYEQY

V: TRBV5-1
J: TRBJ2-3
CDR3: ASSLGQVTDTQY